The T cell receptor beta chain under discussion was sequenced for a study of T cells in Graves' hyperthyroidism and ophthalmopathy. About the research overall: Peripheral blood sampling occurred at initial diagnosis, before any treatment. General study points: Ophthalmopathy and stable hyperthyroidism were told apart by a 13 V-J model.

This clonotype showed up just once. The target antigen is unknown. RNA transcripts yielded amplified TCR beta CDR3 regions. When the TCR CDR3 underwent first-round RT-PCR, the HTBI primer set was used. TCRdb re-called the multiplex PCR reads through MiXCR, storing one row per CDR3 protein. The data hold approximately 640,000 distinct CDR3 sequences, with roughly 15% observed a single time. The patients, who ranged from 18 to 65 in age, presented with newly diagnosed hyperthyroidism lasting under 2 months. Used for diagnoses were clinical symptoms, serum thyroxine and TRAb, thyroid ultrasound and orbital computed tomography. The sample taken for sequencing was blood. This TCR came from a woman in her 30s with Graves' hyperthyroidism.

The CDR3 nucleotides are TGCGCCAGCAGCCAGACGACTGGTGGACTCTACGAGCAGTACTTC. Protein product: CASSQTTGGLYEQYF. This sequence joins TRBV4-3 and TRBJ2-7; tentative D call: TRBD2 (5 bases). The germline CDR1 and CDR2 sequences are LGHNA and YSLEER. Trimming stripped 3 bases from V and 3 bases from J, with 15 bases between. This CDR3 contains 15 residues.